These 18 T cell receptor beta chains originate from one sample sequenced in a study of blood T cells in healthy people across ages. With a J-beta primer mix and a sample-barcoded 5' primer, a second PCR ran about 7 to 12 cycles. TCRdb reanalysed the 5' RACE reads using MiXCR and keeps one entry per CDR3 protein. The table has approximately 1.5 million distinct CDR3 sequences, about 42% seen once; the top ten hold around 4%. Sequenced sample: blood. Source of these receptors: a woman younger than 30 in good health.

The chain is built from TRBV15 and TRBJ1-1, with D hard to call. This CDR3 comprises 12 residues. Trimming cost V 0 bases and J 6 bases, with 5 bases left between them. The germline CDR1 and CDR2 sequences are LNHNV and YYDKDF (reference sequence). In DNA, the CDR3 is TGTGCCACCAGCAGAGATTCTTCTGAAGCTTTCTTT. Amino acid sequence: CATSRDSSEAFF.

This chain uses TRBV6-2 or TRBV6-3 with TRBJ2-5; TRBD2 aligns across 13 bases. This CDR3 spans 17 amino acids. Germline CDR1 reads MNHEY; CDR2 reads SVGEGT. V lost 6 bases, J lost 11 bases, and 18 bases stayed unmatched. The CDR3: CASRPRTSGRVGNEQYF. CDR3 DNA sequence: TGTGCCAGCAGACCCCGGACTAGCGGGAGAGTAGGGAATGAGCAGTACTTC.

This clonotype has a count of ten or more. The gene calls are TRBV5-1 and TRBJ2-7; 7 bases map to TRBD1. The CDR3 extends over 17 amino acids. CDR1 is SGHRS, CDR2 YFSETQ, per germline. The trim removed 5 bases at V and 0 bases at J, leaving 14 bases unmatched. CDR3 amino acids: CASRRLPGTANSYEQYF. Written as DNA, the CDR3 is TGCGCCAGCAGACGCCTCCCCGGGACAGCAAACTCCTACGAGCAGTACTTC.

The rearrangement links TRBV10-3 to TRBJ2-3; maybe TRBD2 (6 bases). CDR3 length: 14 amino acids. Between the trimmed V and J ends, which lost 4 bases and 2 bases, there was a span of 10 bases. CDR1 ENHRY and CDR2 SYGVKD come from the germline V gene. DNA of the CDR3: TGTGCCATCAGTGTCGGGACTTACACAGATACGCAGTATTTT. Its protein is CAISVGTYTDTQYF.

The chain recombines TRBV9 with TRBJ2-1; D assignment may be TRBD1 or TRBD2 (5 bases each). CDR1 and CDR2 (germline): SGDLS, YYNGEE. V was cut by 6 bases and J by 0 bases, with 13 bases left in between. The CDR3 sequence is 15 residues long. The CDR3 loop is CASNLGGLSYNEQFF. CDR3 in DNA: TGTGCCAGCAACCTTGGGGGTCTCTCCTACAATGAGCAGTTCTTC.

The chain couples TRBV29-1 to TRBJ2-1; TRBD2 matches 7 bases. From germline, CDR1 is SQVTM and CDR2 ANQGSEA. This CDR3 spans 12 amino acids. V lost 1 base, J lost 15 bases, and 9 bases stayed unmatched. The CDR3, as DNA: TGCAGCGTTGAAGCCGGGGGGATAGTCCCGTTCTTC. Protein product: CSVEAGGIVPFF.

The chain employs TRBV2 and TRBJ2-2; 10 bases are a match to TRBD2. Germline V gene data show CDR1 as SNHLY and CDR2 as FYNNEI. The CDR3 contains 15 residues. The V gene end was trimmed by 6 bases and the J gene end by 7 bases; junction bases not matched to a gene: 8. The CDR3 sequence: CASSGLAGEGGELFF. The CDR3 coding sequence is TGTGCCAGCAGCGGGCTAGCGGGAGAGGGCGGGGAGCTGTTTTTT.

Comments on this clonotype: Since a much larger clone is just one base distant, this may be a read error. The chain employs TRBV12-3 or TRBV12-4 and TRBJ1-5, with 9 bases matching TRBD1. The CDR3 spans 15 residues. The CDR3, as DNA: TGTCCCAGCAGAACAGGGGGCTTGGTAAGACAGCCCCAGCATTTT. Its protein product is CPSRTGGLVRQPQHF.

The chain carries TRBV5-1 and TRBJ2-5, with TRBD1 matching 9 bases. J lost 11 bases, V lost 3 bases, and 11 bases had no gene match. The CDR3 sequence is 14 residues long. From germline, CDR1 is SGHRS and CDR2 YFSETQ. As DNA, the CDR3 is TGCGCCAGCAGCTGGACAGGGGTTGGCAATGAGCAGTACTTC. Translating gives CASSWTGVGNEQYF.

The rearrangement joins TRBV7-2 to TRBJ2-5, with a possible D match to TRBD1 (6 bases). Gene TRBJ2-7 matches the end of the DNA better, so the J call may be wrong. The CDR3 is 15 residues long. Germline CDR1 reads SGHTA; CDR2 reads FQGNSA. The CDR3 DNA reads as TGTGCCAGCAGCTCCGACAGGAGTGGACTCTACGAGCAGTACTTC. Protein: CASSSDRSGLYEQYF.

This clonotype has only a few counts. V usage is TRBV7-9 and J usage is TRBJ2-5; D possibly corresponds to TRBD2 (5 bases). Germline lookup yields CDR1 SEHNR and CDR2 FQNEAQ (reference sequence). The V gene lost 3 bases and the J gene lost 3 bases, with 17 bases spanning the gap. This CDR3 comprises 16 residues. CDR3 sequence (DNA): TGTGCCAGCAGCTTTACTGCGGGCCTCGGGAAAGAGACCCAGTACTTC. It encodes CASSFTAGLGKETQYF.

In its sample, this clonotype was seen once. The chain joins TRBV6-2 or TRBV6-3 to TRBJ2-1, with a weak D call TRBD1 (5 bases). Trimming removed 5 bases from V and 3 bases from J, with 14 bases in between. Germline V CDR1 and CDR2: MNHEY, SVGEGT. The CDR3 is 15 amino acids. The CDR3 sequence: CASSRRTPVYNEQFF. DNA for the CDR3: TGTGCCAGCAGTCGCAGGACACCAGTCTACAATGAGCAGTTCTTC.

The chain recombines TRBV28 with TRBJ2-7; 8 bases agree with TRBD2. Germline V gene sequence: CDR1 MDHEN, CDR2 SYDVKM. The V segment lost 5 bases and the J segment 0 bases; nucleotides outside the gene matches: 9. This CDR3 has 16 amino acids. The DNA of the CDR3 is TGTGCCAGCAGTACCGCCGGGGGGGGCAGCTCCTACGAGCAGTACTTC. This codes for CASSTAGGGSSYEQYF.

V usage is TRBV7-9 and J usage is TRBJ2-1; no clear D. This CDR3 contains 14 residues. Germline loops: CDR1 SEHNR, CDR2 FQNEAQ (reference sequence). The ends were cut back, 2 bases at V and 6 bases at J, with 11 bases in the middle. CDR3 loop: CASSLPGEINEQFF. The CDR3 DNA is TGTGCCAGCAGCTTACCCGGAGAAATCAATGAGCAGTTCTTC.

The CDR3 here is CASSSKTVPPLHF. The CDR3 DNA reads as TGTGCCAGCTCATCGAAGACAGTCCCACCCCTCCACTTT. The genes are TRBV18 and TRBJ1-6; tentative D call: TRBD1 (5 bases). The CDR3 loop spans 13 amino acids. Germline loops: CDR1 KGHSH, CDR2 LQKENI. Trimming removed 5 bases from V and 11 bases from J, with 13 bases in between.

Many counts were recorded for this clonotype. The CDR3: CASTTGLAAYNEQFF. CDR3 sequence (DNA): TGTGCCAGCACAACGGGACTAGCGGCTTACAATGAGCAGTTCTTC. V gene TRBV12-3 or TRBV12-4 combines with J gene TRBJ2-1, with TRBD2 matching over 11 bases. CDR3 length: 15 residues. The ends lost 7 bases at V and 4 bases at J; junction bases unmatched: 6.

The chain links TRBV7-9 to TRBJ2-7, with unresolved D. CDR1 is SEHNR and CDR2 is FQNEAQ in the germline V gene (reference sequence). This CDR3 is built from 15 residues. Trimming removed 2 bases at V and 2 bases at J, with 13 bases between. The CDR3 bases are TGTGCCAGCAGCTTATCGGTCGACGGTACCTACGAGCAGTACTTC. Protein product: CASSLSVDGTYEQYF.

The rearrangement uses TRBV7-8 and TRBJ2-2; D unresolved. In germline, CDR1 is SGHVS, CDR2 FQNEAQ. The CDR3 contains 16 residues. Deletions cut 2 bases from V and 7 bases from J, with 17 bases between. CDR3 in amino acids: CASSLQYGSLGGELFF. In nucleotides, the CDR3 is TGTGCCAGCAGCTTACAATACGGCAGCCTCGGCGGGGAGCTGTTTTTT.